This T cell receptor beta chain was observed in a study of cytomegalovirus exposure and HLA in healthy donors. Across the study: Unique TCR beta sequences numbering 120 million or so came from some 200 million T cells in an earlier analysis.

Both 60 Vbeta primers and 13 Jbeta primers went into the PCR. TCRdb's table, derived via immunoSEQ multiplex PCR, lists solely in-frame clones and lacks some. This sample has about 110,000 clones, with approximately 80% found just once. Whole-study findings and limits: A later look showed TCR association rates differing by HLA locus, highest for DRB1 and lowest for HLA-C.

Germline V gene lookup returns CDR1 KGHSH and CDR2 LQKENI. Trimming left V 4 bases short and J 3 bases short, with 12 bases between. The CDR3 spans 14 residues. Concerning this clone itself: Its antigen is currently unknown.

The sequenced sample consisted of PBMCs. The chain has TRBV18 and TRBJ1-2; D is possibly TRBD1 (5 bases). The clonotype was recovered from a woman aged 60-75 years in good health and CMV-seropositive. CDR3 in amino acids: CASSLKRQYYGYTF. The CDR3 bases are TGTGCCAGCTCACTAAAGCGACAGTACTATGGCTACACCTTC.